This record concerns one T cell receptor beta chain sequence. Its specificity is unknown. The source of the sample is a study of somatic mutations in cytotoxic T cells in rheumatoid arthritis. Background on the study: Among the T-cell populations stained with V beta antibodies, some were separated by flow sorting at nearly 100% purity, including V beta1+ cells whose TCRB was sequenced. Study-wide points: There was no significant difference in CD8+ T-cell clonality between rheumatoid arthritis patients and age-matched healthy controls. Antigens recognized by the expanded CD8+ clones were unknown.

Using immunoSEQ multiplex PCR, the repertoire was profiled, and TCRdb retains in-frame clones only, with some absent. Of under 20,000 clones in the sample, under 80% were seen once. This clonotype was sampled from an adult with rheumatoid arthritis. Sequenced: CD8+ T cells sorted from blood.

This CDR3 is CASSPPGYYGYTF. CDR3 DNA sequence: TGTGCCAGCAGCCCCCCGGGGTACTATGGCTACACCTTC. The genes are TRBV7-6 and TRBJ1-2; D unresolved. This CDR3 is built from 13 residues. Trimming removed 5 bases from V and 3 bases from J, with 10 bases in between. Germline CDR1 is SGHVS and CDR2 is FNYEAQ. The full variable domain, completed using reference TRBV7-6 and TRBJ1-2, is GAGVSQSPRYKVTKRGQDVALRCDPISGHVSLYWYRQALGQGPEFLTYFNYEAQQDKSGLPNDRFSAERPEGSISTLTIQRTEQRDSAMYRCASSPPGYYGYTFGSGTRLTVV.